The 23 T cell receptor beta chains below come from one sample, sequenced in a study of spatial heterogeneity in lung cancer. TCRdb passed the 5' RACE reads through MiXCR, listing each CDR3 protein once. The sample includes approximately 40,000 distinct CDR3 sequences, roughly 15% seen only once; the top ten take approximately 60%. Described time point: sample taken at primary tumor resection. The sample consisted of PBMCs, taken at surgery. These receptors originate from a male donor with early-stage non-small cell lung cancer.

V gene TRBV18 combines with J gene TRBJ1-2; the D is unclear. V lost 3 bases to trimming and J lost 2 bases, with 10 bases between them. The V gene's germline CDR1 is KGHSH and CDR2 LQKENI. CDR3 length: 14 amino acids. The CDR3 spells CASSPSQANYGYTF. For the CDR3, the DNA is TGTGCCAGCTCACCCTCACAAGCAAACTATGGCTACACCTTC.

This clonotype rates as medium-sized. The chain combines TRBV28 with TRBJ2-1; TRBD1 agrees at 8 bases. This CDR3 region has 16 residues. The V gene end was trimmed by 5 bases and the J gene end by 0 bases; junction bases not matched to a gene: 6. Germline V lookup: CDR1 MDHEN, CDR2 SYDVKM. The CDR3 nucleotides read TGTGCCAGCAGTCTAGACAGGGGCTTCTCCTACAATGAGCAGTTCTTC. This codes for CASSLDRGFSYNEQFF.

The chain uses TRBV7-2 and TRBJ2-3; maybe TRBD1 (6 bases). V was cut by 5 bases and J by 5 bases, with 8 bases left in between. The V gene's germline CDR1 is SGHTA and CDR2 FQGNSA. There are 12 residues in the CDR3. CDR3 protein: CASSQGRDTQYF. The CDR3 DNA sequence: TGTGCCAGCAGCCAGGGGAGAGATACGCAGTATTTT.

On this clonotype itself: A much larger clonotype is one base distant, so this may be a read error. The chain has TRBV6-5 and TRBJ1-4; no reliable D call. V lost 6 bases to trimming and J lost 6 bases, with 14 bases between them. Looked up from germline, CDR1 is MNHEY and CDR2 is SVGAGI. This CDR3 contains 14 residues. DNA for the CDR3: TGTGCCAGCAGAAGAGCGTCGGCTGATGAAAAACTGTTTTTT. It translates to CASRRASADEKLFF.

The chain is built from TRBV28 and TRBJ1-5; a possible D gene is TRBD1 (5 bases). This CDR3 has 17 amino acids. Trimming pared 3 bases from V and 2 bases from J, leaving 17 bases between. CDR1 and CDR2 from the germline V gene are MDHEN and SYDVKM. CDR3 protein: CASSLVQGGFGNQPQHF. The CDR3 DNA is TGTGCCAGCAGTTTGGTCCAGGGTGGATTTGGCAATCAGCCCCAGCATTTT.

This clonotype was seen many times. The chain recombines TRBV5-1 with TRBJ2-7; either TRBD1 or TRBD2 may fit D (6 bases each). The CDR3 is made up of 14 amino acids. The germline V and J ends were trimmed by 7 bases and 0 bases, with 14 bases remaining between them. Germline-derived CDR1 and CDR2 are SGHRS and YFSETQ. The CDR3 bases are TGCGCCAGCTCCCTGCCGGGGGCCTCCTACGAGCAGTACTTC. As protein: CASSLPGASYEQYF.

This clonotype was seen repeatedly, ten times or more. The chain uses TRBV12-3 or TRBV12-4 and TRBJ2-7; no reliable D call. Trimming shortened V by 6 bases and J by 7 bases, and 13 bases separated the two germline ends. The CDR3 extends over 12 amino acids. The CDR3 DNA sequence: TGTGCCAGCAGCTCAATGGCTAGGGAGCAGTACTTC. It translates to CASSSMAREQYF.

Only a few counts were recorded for this clonotype. The chain couples TRBV27 to TRBJ2-7; 8 positions match TRBD2. With V trimmed by 5 bases and J by 3 bases, 9 bases remained unmatched. The CDR3 sequence is 15 residues long. The germline V gene encodes CDR1 MNHEY and CDR2 SMNVEV (reference sequence). DNA for the CDR3: TGTGCCAGCAGTACTCCGGGACTAGGCTTCTACGAGCAGTACTTC. Its protein product is CASSTPGLGFYEQYF.

At least ten counts were recorded for this clonotype. The chain employs TRBV7-8 and TRBJ1-6, with TRBD1 as a possible D gene (5 bases). There are 17 residues in the CDR3. V was trimmed by 5 bases and J by 1 base, leaving 15 bases between them. CDR1 is SGHVS and CDR2 is FQNEAQ in the germline V gene. In DNA form, the CDR3 reads TGTGCCAGCAGCCCCATACGGGGGAGATCCTATAATTCACCCCTCCACTTT. Translation: CASSPIRGRSYNSPLHF.

The chain employs TRBV12-3 or TRBV12-4 and TRBJ2-7; perhaps TRBD2 as D (5 bases). Trimming removed 2 bases at V and 5 bases at J, with 16 bases between. The CDR3 runs 15 residues. DNA for the CDR3: TGTGCCAGCAGTTTAACCCTCGGGGTAGCCGACGAGCAGTACTTC. It codes for CASSLTLGVADEQYF.

This clonotype appeared a few times. V gene TRBV29-1 combines with J gene TRBJ1-2; no definite D call. V lost 1 base and J 3 bases, leaving 9 bases between the germline ends. The CDR3 extends over 13 amino acids. Germline V CDR1 and CDR2: SQVTM, ANQGSEA. The CDR3 DNA is TGCAGCGTTGAAGGGGCAAATTACTATGGCTACACCTTC. This encodes CSVEGANYYGYTF.

The chain has TRBV20-1 and TRBJ1-6; no clear D gene. The CDR3 extends over 16 amino acids. Trimming took 4 bases from V and 0 from J, leaving 13 bases between them. The germline CDR1 and CDR2 sequences are DFQATT and SNEGSKA (reference sequence). The CDR3 spells CSAIALTSSYNSPLHF. The CDR3 nucleotides are TGCAGTGCTATCGCCCTAACAAGCTCCTATAATTCACCCCTCCACTTT.

The genes are TRBV7-2 and TRBJ2-1; 8 nucleotides line up with TRBD2. The J segment lost 9 bases and the V segment lost 4 bases, leaving 8 bases of the junction unmatched. The CDR3 extends over 14 amino acids. The germline V gene encodes CDR1 SGHTA and CDR2 FQGNSA. The CDR3: CASSSGTRYVEQFF. The CDR3 coding sequence is TGTGCCAGCAGCTCCGGGACTAGGTACGTTGAGCAGTTCTTC.

The chain links TRBV24-1 to TRBJ2-7; D unclear. The germline V and J ends were trimmed by 7 bases and 5 bases, with 14 bases remaining between them. This CDR3 is 13 amino acids long. CDR1 and CDR2 from the germline V gene are KGHDR and SFDVKD. Written as DNA, the CDR3 is TGTGCCACCAGCCATGCGGTTAAGGACGAGCAGTACTTC. Its translation is CATSHAVKDEQYF.

The CDR3 is CASSPSTGPEETQYF. CDR3 nucleotides: TGTGCCAGCTCACCTTCCACAGGGCCCGAAGAGACCCAGTACTTC. The J gene is TRBJ2-5, the V gene TRBV18; D is possibly TRBD1 (6 bases). Germline lookup yields CDR1 KGHSH and CDR2 LQKENI. Trimming removed 3 bases from V and 3 bases from J, with 14 bases in between. This CDR3 is 15 amino acids long.

At least ten counts were recorded for this clonotype. This chain joins TRBV9 and TRBJ1-2, with D tentatively TRBD1 (6 bases). This CDR3 has 14 amino acids. Trimming stripped 4 bases from V and 8 bases from J, with 18 bases between. Germline V gene sequence: CDR1 SGDLS, CDR2 YYNGEE. The CDR3 coding sequence is TGTGCCAGCAGCCTCCGACAGGAGGGGTCCGGCTACACCTTC. It translates to CASSLRQEGSGYTF.

This clonotype was seen repeatedly, ten times or more. The V and J genes are TRBV5-5 and TRBJ2-3; D may correspond to TRBD1 or TRBD2 (5 bases each). Trimming left V 1 base short and J 6 bases short, with 6 bases between. This CDR3 is 12 amino acids long. Germline V gene lookup returns CDR1 SGHKS and CDR2 YYEKEE (reference sequence). CDR3 residues: CASSLWGDTQYF. CDR3 DNA sequence: TGTGCCAGCAGCTTGTGGGGGGATACGCAGTATTTT.

This clonotype was counted at least ten times. J is TRBJ2-7 and V is TRBV29-1; D is possibly TRBD2 (5 bases). This CDR3 has 12 amino acids. Germline assignment: CDR1 SQVTM and CDR2 ANQGSEA. The germline V and J ends were trimmed by 5 bases and 3 bases, with 11 bases remaining between them. CDR3 bases: TGCAGCGTTCTGTCCGGGAACTACGAGCAGTACTTC. This translates into CSVLSGNYEQYF.

This clonotype was seen more than once but under ten times. The chain employs TRBV20-1 and TRBJ1-4; D is unresolved. V dropped 6 bases and J dropped 0 bases, with 8 bases sitting between them. The CDR3 totals 13 residues. The germline CDR1 and CDR2 sequences are DFQATT and SNEGSKA (reference sequence). The CDR3 coding sequence is TGCAGTGCCCAGCCTGCAACTAATGAAAAACTGTTTTTT. Protein: CSAQPATNEKLFF.

The rearrangement links TRBV5-1 to TRBJ2-2; D ambiguous. The V end lost 4 bases, the J end lost 1 base, and 5 bases lay between the germline ends. The CDR3 totals 13 residues. Germline V gene data show CDR1 as SGHRS and CDR2 as YFSETQ. CDR3 loop: CASSGENTGELFF. The CDR3 coding sequence is TGCGCCAGCAGCGGGGAGAACACCGGGGAGCTGTTTTTT.

The chain couples TRBV12-3 or TRBV12-4 to TRBJ2-2; no firm D call. Deletions cut 6 bases from V and 2 bases from J, with 19 bases between. CDR3 size: 17 residues. CDR3 sequence: CASRPGLASSNTGELFF. The DNA for the CDR3 is TGTGCCAGCAGACCCGGTCTGGCATCGTCCAACACCGGGGAGCTGTTTTTT.

CDR3 DNA: TGTGCCAGTAGTCGGGACGTCAATCAGCCCCAGCATTTT. Residues: CASSRDVNQPQHF. V is TRBV19 and J is TRBJ1-5, with a possible D match to TRBD1 (5 bases). The germline V gene encodes CDR1 LNHDA and CDR2 SQIVND (reference sequence). The CDR3 sequence is 13 residues long. V was pared by 5 bases and J by 3 bases, with 8 bases between.

This clonotype was counted a few times. This sequence joins TRBV19 and TRBJ2-2; unclear D gene. Germline CDR1 is LNHDA and CDR2 is SQIVND (reference sequence). Trimming cost V 4 bases and J 2 bases, with 8 bases left between them. This CDR3 has 14 amino acids. CDR3 nucleotides: TGTGCCAGTAGTACGGTTGTCAACACCGGGGAGCTGTTTTTT. This encodes CASSTVVNTGELFF.